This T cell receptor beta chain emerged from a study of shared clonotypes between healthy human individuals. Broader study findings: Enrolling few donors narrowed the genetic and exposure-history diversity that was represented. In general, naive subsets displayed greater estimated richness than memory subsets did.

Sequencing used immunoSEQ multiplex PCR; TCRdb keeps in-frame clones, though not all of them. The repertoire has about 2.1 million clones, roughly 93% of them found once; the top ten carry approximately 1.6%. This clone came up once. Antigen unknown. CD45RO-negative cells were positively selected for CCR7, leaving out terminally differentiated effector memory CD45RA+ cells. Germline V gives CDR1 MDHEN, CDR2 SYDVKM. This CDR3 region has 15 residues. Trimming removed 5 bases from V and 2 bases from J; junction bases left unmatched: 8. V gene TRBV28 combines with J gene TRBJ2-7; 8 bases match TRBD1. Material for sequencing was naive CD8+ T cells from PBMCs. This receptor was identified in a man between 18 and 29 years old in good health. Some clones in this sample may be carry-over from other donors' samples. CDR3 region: CASSPGTGHPYEQYF. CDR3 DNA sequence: TGTGCCAGCAGTCCCGGGACAGGCCACCCCTACGAGCAGTACTTC.